The rows below give T cell receptor beta chains drawn from one sample of a study of blood T cell repertoires in COVID-19. TCRdb's table, derived via immunoSEQ multiplex PCR, lists solely in-frame clones and lacks some. This sample has about 180,000 clones, with around 83% found just once. Specimen: peripheral blood. These receptors were taken from a woman aged 25 to 45 with active or convalescent COVID-19. Each CDR3 is given with its conserved first and last residue. Fields, in order: J gene, V gene, D gene, CDR3 DNA, CDR3 protein. The D gene is left open where the match is weak.

TRBJ1-2,TRBV12-3/TRBV12-4,NA,TGTGCCAGCAGTCGACAACAGGGAGATGGCTACACCTTC,CASSRQQGDGYTF
TRBJ2-5,TRBV11-2,TRBD2,TGTGCCAGCAGCCACCCCGGGGGGGGAAAACAAGAGACCCAGTACTTC,CASSHPGGGKQETQYF
TRBJ2-2,TRBV6-6,TRBD2,TGTGCCAGCAGTCGTTTTAGCGGGGGGTCGAACACCGGGGAGCTGTTTTTT,CASSRFSGGSNTGELFF
TRBJ1-5,TRBV27,NA,TGTGCCAGCACATCCTCGGGACTCCGTAGCAATCAGCCCCAGCATTTT,CASTSSGLRSNQPQHF
TRBJ2-2,TRBV24-1,NA,TGTGCCACCAGGCAGGGAACCGGGGAGCTGTTTTTT,CATRQGTGELFF
TRBJ2-7,TRBV29-1,TRBD2,TGCAGCGTTGATGGACTAGCGGGACCCTACGAGCAGTACTTC,CSVDGLAGPYEQYF
TRBJ1-5,TRBV18,TRBD1,TGTGCCAGCTCACCCCAGGGACAGAATCAGCCCCAGCATTTT,CASSPQGQNQPQHF
TRBJ1-5,TRBV9,TRBD1,TGTGCCAGCAGCGCCGGGACAGTTAGCAATCAGCCCCAGCATTTT,CASSAGTVSNQPQHF
TRBJ1-2,TRBV10-3,NA,TGTGCCATCAGGGACAGAATAAACTATGGCTACACCTTC,CAIRDRINYGYTF
TRBJ2-5,TRBV25-1,TRBD2,TGTGCCAGCAGTGAATATAGGCTAGCGGGCCCCCAAGAGACCCAGTACTTC,CASSEYRLAGPQETQYF
TRBJ1-2,TRBV2,TRBD1,TGTGCCAGCAATCGGCAAGGACGACAGGGCTATGGCTACACCTTC,CASNRQGRQGYGYTF
TRBJ1-2,TRBV6-5,NA,TGTGCCAGCAGGGCAGGGTACGGCTACACCTTC,CASRAGYGYTF
TRBJ2-7,TRBV27,TRBD2,TGTGCCAGCAGTCCGCGGGGGGGGCTCTACGAGCAGTACTTC,CASSPRGGLYEQYF
TRBJ2-7,TRBV28,TRBD1,TGTGCCAGCAGGGCAAGGACAGGGGCCCACGAGCAGTACTTC,CASRARTGAHEQYF
TRBJ1-2,TRBV3-1/TRBV3-2,TRBD1,TGTGCCAGCAGCCGGACAGGAGCTAACTATGGCTACACCTTC,CASSRTGANYGYTF